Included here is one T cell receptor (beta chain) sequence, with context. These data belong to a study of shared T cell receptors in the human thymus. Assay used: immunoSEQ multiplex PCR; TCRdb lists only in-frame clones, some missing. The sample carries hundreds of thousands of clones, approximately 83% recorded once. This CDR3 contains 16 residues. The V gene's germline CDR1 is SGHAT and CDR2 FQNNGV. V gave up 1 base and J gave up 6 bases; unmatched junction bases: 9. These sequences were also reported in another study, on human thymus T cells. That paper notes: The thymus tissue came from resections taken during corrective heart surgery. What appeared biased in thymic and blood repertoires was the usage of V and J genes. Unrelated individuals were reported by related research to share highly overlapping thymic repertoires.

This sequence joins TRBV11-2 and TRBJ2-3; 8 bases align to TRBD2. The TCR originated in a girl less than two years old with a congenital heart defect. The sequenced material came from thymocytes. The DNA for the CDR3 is TGTGCCAGCAGCTTAGTCCAGCGGGGGTGTACCGATACGCAGTATTTT. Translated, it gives CASSLVQRGCTDTQYF.